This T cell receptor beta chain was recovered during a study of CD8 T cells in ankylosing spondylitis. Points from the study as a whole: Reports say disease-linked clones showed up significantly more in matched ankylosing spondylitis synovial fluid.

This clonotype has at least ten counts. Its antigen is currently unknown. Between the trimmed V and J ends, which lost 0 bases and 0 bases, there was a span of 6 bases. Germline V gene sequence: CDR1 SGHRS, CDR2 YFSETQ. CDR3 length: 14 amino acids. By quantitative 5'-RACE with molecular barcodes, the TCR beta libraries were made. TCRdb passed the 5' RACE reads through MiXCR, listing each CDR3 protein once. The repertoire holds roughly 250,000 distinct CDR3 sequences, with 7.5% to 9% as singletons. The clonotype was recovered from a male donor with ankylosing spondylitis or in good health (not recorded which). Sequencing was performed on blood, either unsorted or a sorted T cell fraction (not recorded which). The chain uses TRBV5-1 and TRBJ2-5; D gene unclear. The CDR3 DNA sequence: TGCGCCAGCAGCTTGGACGGCAACCAAGAGACCCAGTACTTC. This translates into CASSLDGNQETQYF. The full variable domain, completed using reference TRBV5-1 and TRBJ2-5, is KAGVTQTPRYLIKTRGQQVTLSCSPISGHRSVSWYQQTPGQGLQFLFEYFSETQRNKGNFPGRFSGRQFSNSRSEMNVSTLELGDSALYLCASSLDGNQETQYFGPGTRLLVL.